A single sample is the source of the 12 T cell receptor beta chains below, sequenced in a study of spatial heterogeneity in lung cancer. TCRdb re-analysed the 5' RACE reads in MiXCR, keeping a single row per CDR3 protein. The sample records some 70,000 distinct CDR3 sequences, 13% being singletons. The time point is: sample taken at primary tumor resection. Extraction of whole RNA from tumor, nontumor lung or frozen PBMC preceded unsorted sequencing. The sequences come from PBMCs, collected at surgery. The source of these receptors is a male donor with early-stage non-small cell lung cancer.

The chain recombines TRBV7-2 with TRBJ1-1, with D uncertain. Germline-derived CDR1 and CDR2 are SGHTA and FQGNSA. Trimming cost V 1 base and J 4 bases, with 10 bases left between them. This CDR3 has 14 residues. The CDR3 DNA follows: TGTGCCAGCAGCTTAGACAGAGCGAGCACTGAAGCTTTCTTT. Translated: CASSLDRASTEAFF.

This clonotype was counted at least ten times. The chain uses TRBV25-1 and TRBJ2-1; 9 bases agree with TRBD2. Trimming removed 1 base from V and 8 bases from J; junction bases left unmatched: 15. This CDR3 spans 18 amino acids. The germline gives CDR1 MGHDK, CDR2 SYGVNS. CDR3 residues: CASSELSAVSGSSDEQFF. The CDR3 DNA reads as TGTGCCAGCAGTGAATTATCCGCCGTTAGCGGGAGTAGCGATGAGCAGTTCTTC. Filled out from reference TRBV25-1 and TRBJ2-1, the complete variable domain reads EADIYQTPRYLVIGTGKKITLECSQTMGHDKMYWYQQDPGMELHLIHYSYGVNSTEKGDLSSESTVSRIRTEHFPLTLESARPSHTSQYLCASSELSAVSGSSDEQFFGPGTRLTVL.

There are a few counts of this clonotype. The chain couples TRBV5-8 to TRBJ2-1; 9 nucleotides align to TRBD2. The junction had 9 bases not matched to a gene; V was cut back by 5 bases and J by 9 bases. Looked up from germline, CDR1 is SGHTS and CDR2 is YDEGEE. CDR3 length: 14 residues. The CDR3 DNA sequence: TGTGCCAGCAGAGAGGGACTAGCCTCGGGTGAGCAGTTCTTC. Its translation: CASREGLASGEQFF. Complete variable domain (other parts from reference TRBV5-8 and TRBJ2-1): EAGVTQSPTHLIKTRGQQATLRCSPISGHTSVYWYQQALGLGLQFLLWYDEGEERNRGNFPPRFSGRQFPNYSSELNVNALELEDSALYLCASREGLASGEQFFGPGTRLTVL.

This clonotype has a handful of counts. V is TRBV29-1 and J is TRBJ1-1; unclear D gene. The CDR3 loop spans 14 amino acids. Between the trimmed V and J ends, which lost 4 bases and 6 bases, there was a span of 18 bases. In germline, CDR1 is SQVTM, CDR2 ANQGSEA. DNA of the CDR3: TGCAGCGTTGCCCCAAAGCTCAGGAGGGCTGAAGCTTTCTTT. It encodes CSVAPKLRRAEAFF.

This clonotype appeared once. The V call is TRBV7-9, the J call TRBJ2-2; maybe TRBD1 (6 bases). Germline values: CDR1 SEHNR, CDR2 FQNEAQ (reference sequence). The CDR3 sequence is 15 residues long. The V end lost 0 bases, the J end lost 5 bases, and 10 bases lay between the germline ends. The CDR3 reads CASSLALGQTGELFF. The CDR3 coding sequence is TGTGCCAGCAGCTTAGCCCTGGGACAAACCGGGGAGCTGTTTTTT.

This clonotype was detected a few times. V gene TRBV7-8 combines with J gene TRBJ1-1; D is perhaps TRBD1 (5 bases). Trimming cost V 2 bases and J 7 bases, with 14 bases left between them. The germline gives CDR1 SGHVS, CDR2 FQNEAQ. The CDR3 loop spans 14 amino acids. The CDR3 coding sequence is TGTGCCAGCAGCTTAATGGCCCTTACAGGTGAAGCTTTCTTT. Its protein is CASSLMALTGEAFF. The whole variable domain, filled in from reference TRBV7-8 and TRBJ1-1, reads GAGVSQSPRYKVAKRGQDVALRCDPISGHVSLFWYQQALGQGPEFLTYFQNEAQLDKSGLPSDRFFAERPEGSVSTLKIQRTQQEDSAVYLCASSLMALTGEAFFGQGTRLTVV.

This chain links TRBV5-1 with TRBJ1-1; no clear D gene. Looked up from germline, CDR1 is SGHRS and CDR2 is YFSETQ. The CDR3 is made up of 14 amino acids. V lost 3 bases and J lost 3, with 12 bases in between. The CDR3: CASSSDGPYTEAFF. The DNA of the CDR3 is TGCGCCAGCAGCTCAGACGGACCCTACACTGAAGCTTTCTTT.

This clonotype showed up just a few times. The genes are TRBV2 and TRBJ2-3; D uncertain. The germline CDR1 and CDR2 sequences are SNHLY and FYNNEI. V lost 3 bases, J lost 6 bases, and 7 bases lay in between. This CDR3 has 12 amino acids. CDR3 DNA: TGTGCCAGCAGTGATTCATGGGATACGCAGTATTTT. Residues: CASSDSWDTQYF.

This chain links TRBV15 with TRBJ2-7; 13 nucleotides align to TRBD2. The J segment lost 6 bases and the V segment lost 8 bases, leaving 7 bases of the junction unmatched. CDR3 length equals 14 residues. The V gene's germline CDR1 is LNHNV and CDR2 YYDKDF (reference sequence). The CDR3 DNA sequence: TGTGCCACCTCGGGACTAGCGGGATCGGGCGAGCAGTACTTC. As protein: CATSGLAGSGEQYF.

The chain combines TRBV20-1 with TRBJ2-1; D uncertain. Trimming removed 1 base at V and 8 bases at J, with 6 bases between. The CDR3 spans 11 residues. Looked up from germline, CDR1 is DFQATT and CDR2 is SNEGSKA (reference sequence). As DNA, the CDR3 is TGCAGTGCTAGAGCGGCGGATGAGCAGTTCTTC. Translation gives CSARAADEQFF.

This clonotype was recorded at least ten times. V is TRBV5-1 and J is TRBJ2-3, with 8 nucleotides matching TRBD2. Germline V lookup: CDR1 SGHRS, CDR2 YFSETQ. This CDR3 has 16 residues. Trimming cost V 3 bases and J 7 bases; bases outside gene matches: 13. The CDR3 region is CASSSAITSGSYTQYF. CDR3 coding DNA: TGCGCCAGCAGCTCGGCCATAACTAGCGGAAGCTATACGCAGTATTTT.

The chain couples TRBV19 to TRBJ2-3; tentative D call: TRBD2 (6 bases). The CDR3 has 16 amino acids. Germline V CDR1 and CDR2: LNHDA, SQIVND (reference sequence). Trimming removed 3 bases from V and 2 bases from J, with 15 bases in between. This chain's CDR3 is CASSIPGSGATDTQYF. The DNA for the CDR3 is TGTGCCAGTAGTATCCCCGGGAGTGGGGCCACAGATACGCAGTATTTT.